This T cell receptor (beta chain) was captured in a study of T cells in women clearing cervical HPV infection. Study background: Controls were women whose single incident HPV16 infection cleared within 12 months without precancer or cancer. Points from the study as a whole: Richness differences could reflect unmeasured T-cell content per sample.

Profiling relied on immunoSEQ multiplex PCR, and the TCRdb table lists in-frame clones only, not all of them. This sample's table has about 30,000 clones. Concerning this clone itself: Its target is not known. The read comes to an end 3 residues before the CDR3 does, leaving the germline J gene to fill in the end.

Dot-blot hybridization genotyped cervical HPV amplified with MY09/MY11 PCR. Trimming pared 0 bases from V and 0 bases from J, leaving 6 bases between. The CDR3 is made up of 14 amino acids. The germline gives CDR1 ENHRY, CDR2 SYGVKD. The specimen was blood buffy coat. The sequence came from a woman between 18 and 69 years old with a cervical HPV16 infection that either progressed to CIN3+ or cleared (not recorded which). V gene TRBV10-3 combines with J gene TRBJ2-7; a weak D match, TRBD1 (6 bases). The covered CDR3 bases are TGTGCCATCAGTGAGTCGGACAGCTCCTACGAG. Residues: CAISESDSSYE. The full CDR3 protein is CAISESDSSYEQYF.